A selection of T cell receptor beta chains follows, all from one sample in a study of CD8 T cells in Susac syndrome. TCRdb reprocessed the immunoSEQ multiplex PCR reads with MiXCR, giving one entry per CDR3 protein. Of hundreds of thousands of distinct CDR3 sequences listed, around 90% are singletons. The sequenced sample consisted of CD8+ T cells from PBMCs. These receptors were obtained from a human donor with multiple sclerosis. CDR3s include the opening cysteine and the closing phenylalanine or tryptophan. D genes are given only for firm matches. A row's size may be missing; if present it is once, few, many or a size class.

abundance: -
d_gene: TRBD1
j_gene: TRBJ2-7
v_gene: TRBV3-1
CDR3nt: TGTGCCAGCAGCCAAGAGCTCGACAGGGTGGGCTCCTACGAGCAGTACTTC
CDR3aa: CASSQELDRVGSYEQYF

abundance: -
d_gene: TRBD2
j_gene: TRBJ2-5
v_gene: TRBV4-2
CDR3nt: TGTGCCAGCAGCCTGGGGGGGCGGGAGGACCGCCGGGAGACCCAGTACTTC
CDR3aa: CASSLGGREDRRETQYF

abundance: -
d_gene: -
j_gene: TRBJ1-2
v_gene: TRBV5-4
CDR3nt: TGTGCCAGCAGCTATCAGGGGTTGGGACTCTATGGCTACACCTTC
CDR3aa: CASSYQGLGLYGYTF

abundance: -
d_gene: TRBD1
j_gene: TRBJ2-5
v_gene: TRBV29-1
CDR3nt: TGCAGCGTTGAATTGGGGACAGGGGGCGATGGGACCCAGTACTTC
CDR3aa: CSVELGTGGDGTQYF

abundance: -
d_gene: TRBD1
j_gene: TRBJ1-6
v_gene: TRBV15
CDR3nt: TGTGCCACCAGCAGGGGGACAGTACTTAATTCCCCCCTCCACTTT
CDR3aa: CATSRGTVLNSPLHF

abundance: -
d_gene: -
j_gene: TRBJ1-1
v_gene: TRBV27
CDR3nt: TGTGCCAGCAGTTTGGCAGGCCGCACTGAAGCTTTCTTT
CDR3aa: CASSLAGRTEAFF

abundance: -
d_gene: TRBD2
j_gene: TRBJ2-7
v_gene: TRBV20-1
CDR3nt: TGCAGTGCTAGAGGAAGGACTAGCGGCGAGCAGTACTTC
CDR3aa: CSARGRTSGEQYF

abundance: -
d_gene: -
j_gene: TRBJ1-5
v_gene: TRBV30
CDR3nt: TGTGCCTGGAGCGACCAGATCCATCAGCCCCAGCATTTT
CDR3aa: CAWSDQIHQPQHF

abundance: -
d_gene: -
j_gene: TRBJ1-1
v_gene: TRBV7-9
CDR3nt: TGTGCCAGCAGCTTATCGACTCGCACTGAAGCTTTCTTT
CDR3aa: CASSLSTRTEAFF

abundance: -
d_gene: -
j_gene: TRBJ1-1
v_gene: TRBV3-1
CDR3nt: TGTGCCAGCAGCCATCCACAAACCGGGCGGCTTGAAGCTTTCTTT
CDR3aa: CASSHPQTGRLEAFF

abundance: -
d_gene: -
j_gene: TRBJ2-7
v_gene: TRBV13
CDR3nt: TGTGCCAGCAGTCTAAGGGGAACGTCCTACGAGCAGTACTTC
CDR3aa: CASSLRGTSYEQYF

abundance: -
d_gene: TRBD1
j_gene: TRBJ1-2
v_gene: TRBV30
CDR3nt: TGTGCCTGGAGCCCCACTGGGACAGCAACTAACTATGGCTACACCTTC
CDR3aa: CAWSPTGTATNYGYTF

abundance: -
d_gene: TRBD1
j_gene: TRBJ1-5
v_gene: TRBV23-1
CDR3nt: TGCGCCAGCAGTCAATGTTGGGCAACCGGACAGGGTTCCGGCAATCAGCCCCAGCATTTT
CDR3aa: CASSQCWATGQGSGNQPQHF

abundance: -
d_gene: TRBD2
j_gene: TRBJ2-5
v_gene: TRBV4-2
CDR3nt: TGTGCCAGCAGCCAAGAATCGGCTAGCGGGTATCAAGAGACCCAGTACTTC
CDR3aa: CASSQESASGYQETQYF

abundance: -
d_gene: -
j_gene: TRBJ1-6
v_gene: TRBV7-9
CDR3nt: TGTGCCAGCAGCCCGACCCGGGGAAATTCACCCCTCCACTTT
CDR3aa: CASSPTRGNSPLHF

abundance: -
d_gene: TRBD2
j_gene: TRBJ2-7
v_gene: TRBV23-1
CDR3nt: TGCGCCAGCAGTCAACCGGGACTAGCGGGAAGTCGGGACGAGCAGTACTTC
CDR3aa: CASSQPGLAGSRDEQYF

abundance: -
d_gene: -
j_gene: TRBJ2-2
v_gene: TRBV3-1
CDR3nt: TGTGCCAGCAGCCCCCCCCGGGTCGCGAGGACCGGGGAGCTGTTTTTT
CDR3aa: CASSPPRVARTGELFF

abundance: once
d_gene: -
j_gene: TRBJ1-1
v_gene: TRBV15
CDR3nt: TGTGCCACCAGCAGGGCTAGGGAGTTCACTGAAGCTTTCTTT
CDR3aa: CATSRAREFTEAFF

abundance: once
d_gene: -
j_gene: TRBJ2-1
v_gene: TRBV2
CDR3nt: TGTGCCAGCAGAACTATAGCGGTCTCCTACAATGAGCAGTTCTTC
CDR3aa: CASRTIAVSYNEQFF

abundance: -
d_gene: TRBD1
j_gene: TRBJ1-2
v_gene: TRBV15
CDR3nt: TGTGCCACCAGCAATTACAGGGGCTCTAACTATGGCTACACCTTC
CDR3aa: CATSNYRGSNYGYTF

abundance: once
d_gene: -
j_gene: TRBJ1-2
v_gene: TRBV5-6
CDR3nt: TGTGCCAGCAGCCCGAGCCACTACACCATCGGCGGCTACACCTTC
CDR3aa: CASSPSHYTIGGYTF

abundance: -
d_gene: -
j_gene: TRBJ2-7
v_gene: TRBV5-6
CDR3nt: TGTGCCAGCAGCTTTGGGACCTACGAGCAGTACTTC
CDR3aa: CASSFGTYEQYF